These 6 T cell receptor beta chains originate from one sample sequenced in a study of CD8 T cells in ankylosing spondylitis. TCRdb recomputed calls from the 5' RACE reads with MiXCR, one row per CDR3 protein. The data hold hundreds of thousands of distinct CDR3 sequences, with roughly 12% observed a single time. Their cognate antigens are unknown. Findings and limits, study-wide: There was a TCR beta motif, made of fewer than 10 highly homologous variants, that appeared characteristic of ankylosing spondylitis blood.

The sample comprised blood, either unsorted or a sorted T cell fraction (not recorded which). These TCRs come from a male donor with ankylosing spondylitis.

The V call is TRBV20-1, the J call TRBJ2-2; TRBD2 matches 10 bases. Germline assignment: CDR1 DFQATT and CDR2 SNEGSKA (reference sequence). This CDR3 spans 15 amino acids. Trimming took 3 bases from V and 5 from J; bases not matched to a gene: 6. DNA of the CDR3: TGCAGTGCTAGGGGAGGACTAGCGGAAACCGGGGAGCTGTTTTTT. This translates into CSARGGLAETGELFF.

This clonotype was recorded many times. The genes are TRBV7-9 and TRBJ1-1; a weak D match, TRBD1 (5 bases). The V end was cut by 5 bases, the J end by 3 bases, with 13 bases between. The CDR3 has 14 amino acids. In germline, CDR1 is SEHNR, CDR2 FQNEAQ (reference sequence). The CDR3 loop is CASSRVEGYTEAFF. CDR3 in DNA: TGTGCCAGCAGCAGAGTTGAGGGGTACACTGAAGCTTTCTTT.

A few counts support this clonotype. CDR3 residues: CASREAENYEQYF. The CDR3 bases are TGCGCCAGCAGGGAGGCTGAAAACTACGAGCAGTACTTC. The chain couples TRBV5-1 to TRBJ2-7; possibly TRBD2 for D (5 bases). The V and J ends lost 5 bases and 3 bases respectively, with 12 bases between them. Germline loops: CDR1 SGHRS, CDR2 YFSETQ. The CDR3 loop spans 13 amino acids.

This clonotype occurred a few times. The chain couples TRBV12-3 or TRBV12-4 to TRBJ1-1, with no clear D. The V and J ends lost 0 bases and 6 bases respectively, with 11 bases between them. This CDR3 has 14 amino acids. The CDR3 coding sequence is TGTGCCAGCAGTTTAGCCGGAAAAGGCCCTGAAGCTTTCTTT. Encoded protein: CASSLAGKGPEAFF.

The chain has TRBV10-2 and TRBJ2-1, with 12 bases lining up with TRBD2. Losses at the gene ends were 8 bases for V and 9 bases for J; bases not matched to a gene: 8. Germline CDR1 and CDR2: WSHSY and SAAADI. The CDR3 loop spans 14 amino acids. The CDR3 sequence: CASGLAGGRGEQFF. CDR3 coding DNA: TGCGCCAGCGGTCTAGCGGGAGGGAGGGGTGAGCAGTTCTTC.

The chain combines TRBV6-1 with TRBJ1-5; weak D call: TRBD1 (6 bases). Between the trimmed V and J ends, which lost 9 bases and 5 bases, there was a span of 14 bases. The germline CDR1 and CDR2 sequences are MNHNS and SASEGT. The CDR3 consists of 13 residues. The CDR3 DNA reads as TGTGCCAGTGCAGGGGACCAGTATCAGCCCCAGCATTTT. Amino acids: CASAGDQYQPQHF.